The present T cell receptor beta chain was sequenced within a study of T-cell reconstitution after alpha-beta-depleted transplantation in children. The germline CDR1 and CDR2 sequences are SGHRS and YFSETQ. V lost 5 bases and J 4 bases, leaving 15 bases between the germline ends. There are 14 residues in the CDR3. This sample's TCRbeta library carried unique molecular identifier barcodes. TCRdb redid the calling of the PCR reads with MiXCR, one entry per CDR3 protein. The sample holds about 500,000 distinct CDR3 sequences, 32% seen once. V and J are TRBV5-1 and TRBJ1-1, with a tentative D call TRBD1 (6 bases). The specimen comprised PBMCs from the stem cell graft donor, sampled from the stem cell graft. This receptor was taken from a human donor who donated a stem cell graft to a child with aplastic anemia. CDR3 region: CASRQGGSGTEAFF. In DNA, the CDR3 is TGCGCCAGCAGACAAGGGGGAAGTGGCACTGAAGCTTTCTTT.